Detailed here is one TCR beta chain. Its antigen is not identified. Selected positively for CCR7 and CD45RO-negative, naive CD8 cells excluded terminally differentiated effector memory CD45RA+ cells. Sorted subsets were amplified in replicate PCRs using about 200 ng DNA, roughly 30,000 T cell genomes. The method was immunoSEQ multiplex PCR; TCRdb's version includes in-frame clones alone and lacks a portion of them. This sample has more than 2 million clones, with about 94% found just once. CDR3 size: 16 residues. After removal of 8 bases from V and 3 bases from J, the junction contained 11 bases not matched to a gene. The germline gives CDR1 MNHEY, CDR2 SMNVEV (reference sequence). The data stem from a study of shared clonotypes between healthy human individuals. Study-wide context: CD4 naive and memory got three plates each, CD8 naive two, CD8 memory one.

Study-wide results and caveats: Sharing across four donors was highest in naive CD4 (roughly 5%) and lowest in memory CD8 (roughly 0.4%). Sequencing of the sorted subsets was shown by rarefaction to be incomplete despite large depth.

This chain links TRBV27 with TRBJ1-5; 9 positions match TRBD1. Sequenced material: naive CD8+ T cells from PBMCs. This clonotype was sampled from a man between 18 and 29 years old in good health. Some clones in this sample may be carry-over from other donors' samples. For the CDR3, the DNA is TGTGCCAGCCAGGACAGGGGATTGGGTATCAATCAGCCCCAGCATTTT. It specifies CASQDRGLGINQPQHF.